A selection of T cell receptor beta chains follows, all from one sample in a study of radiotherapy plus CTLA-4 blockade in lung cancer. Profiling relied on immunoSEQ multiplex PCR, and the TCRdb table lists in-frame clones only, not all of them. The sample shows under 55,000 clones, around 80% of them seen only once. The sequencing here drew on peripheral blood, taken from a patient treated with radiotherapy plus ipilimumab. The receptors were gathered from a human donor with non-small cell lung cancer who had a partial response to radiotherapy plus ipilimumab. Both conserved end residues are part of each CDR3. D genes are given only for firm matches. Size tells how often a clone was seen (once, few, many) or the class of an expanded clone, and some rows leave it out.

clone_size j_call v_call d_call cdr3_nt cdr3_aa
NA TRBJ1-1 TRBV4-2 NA TGTGCCAGCAGCCAAGATATAATCGCGGGAATTGAAGCTTTCTTT CASSQDIIAGIEAFF
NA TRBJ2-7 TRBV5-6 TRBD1 TGTGCCAGCAGACAGGGGACAGGGGGTTGGGAGCAGTGCTTC CASRQGTGGWEQCF
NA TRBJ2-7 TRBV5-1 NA TGCGCCAGCAGCTTGGAGGGGCCCGACTCCTACGAGCAGTACTTC CASSLEGPDSYEQYF
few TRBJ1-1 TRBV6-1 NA TGTGCCAGCACCAGGGTTGGTACTGAAGCTTTCTTT CASTRVGTEAFF
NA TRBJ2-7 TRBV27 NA TGTGCCAGCAGTCACTCTACCTACGAGCAGTACTTC CASSHSTYEQYF
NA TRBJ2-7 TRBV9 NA TGTGCCAGCAGCGTAGGAGCGGCGGCCGGTTCCTACGAGCAGTACTTC CASSVGAAAGSYEQYF
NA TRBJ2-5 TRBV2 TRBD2 TGTGCCAGCAGTGACGGCGGGGGGGCTTTAGAGACCCAGTACTTC CASSDGGGALETQYF
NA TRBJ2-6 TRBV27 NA TGTGCCAGCAGTTTCGGTGTTACCCCCTCTGGGGCCAACGTCCTGACTTTC CASSFGVTPSGANVLTF
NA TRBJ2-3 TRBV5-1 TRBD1 TGCGCCAGCAGCTTTCGGACAGGTCTTGCAGATACGCAGTATTTT CASSFRTGLADTQYF
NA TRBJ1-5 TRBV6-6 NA TGTGCCAGCAGTGTCGGACTCATGGGCAATCAGCCCCAGCATTTT CASSVGLMGNQPQHF
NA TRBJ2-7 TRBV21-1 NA TGTGCCAGCAGCAAAGGAGAAGGGACAGGGTTCAGCTACGAGCAGTACTTC CASSKGEGTGFSYEQYF
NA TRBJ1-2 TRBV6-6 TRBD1 TGTGCCAGCAGTTACTCGGGCAGGGGGCTGGGTGGCTACACCTTC CASSYSGRGLGGYTF
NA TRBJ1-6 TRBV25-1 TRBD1 TGTGCCAGCAGTGAACTTGGGACAGGGGGGACCCTCCACTTT CASSELGTGGTLHF
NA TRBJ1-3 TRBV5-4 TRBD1 TGTGCCAGCAGCTTTCAGGGGGCTGAGGGAAACACCATATATTTT CASSFQGAEGNTIYF
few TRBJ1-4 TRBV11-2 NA TGTGCCAGCAGCTCCCTAGGACAGACAACTAATGAAAAACTGTTTTTT CASSSLGQTTNEKLFF
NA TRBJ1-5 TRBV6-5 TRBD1 TGTGCCAGCAGTTACTCGAACAGGGGGGGTCAGCCCCAGCATTTT CASSYSNRGGQPQHF
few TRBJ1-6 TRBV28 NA TGTGCCAGCAGTTGGGGCAGGGGTAATTCACCCCTCCACTTT CASSWGRGNSPLHF
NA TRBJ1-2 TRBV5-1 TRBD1 TGCGCCAGCAGCTTGACCGGACAGGGCCCCTCTATAAGCTATGGCTACACCTTC CASSLTGQGPSISYGYTF
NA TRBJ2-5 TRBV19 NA TGTGCCAGTAGTATACCGGGTTACGGGCAGGGAAAAGAGACCCAGTACTTC CASSIPGYGQGKETQYF
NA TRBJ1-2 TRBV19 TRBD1 TGTGCCAGTAGTATGGCCCTCACAGGGGGCGGAATCTATGGCTACACCTTC CASSMALTGGGIYGYTF
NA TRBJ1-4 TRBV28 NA TGTGCCAGCAGCCTGGTCCACGGAAAACTGTTTTTT CASSLVHGKLFF
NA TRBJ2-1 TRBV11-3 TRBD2 TGTGCCAGCAGCTTAGCGGGGGGGCAGTACAATGAGCAGTTCTTC CASSLAGGQYNEQFF
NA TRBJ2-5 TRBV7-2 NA TGTGCCAGCAGCTTAGTTTCCGGTGAGACCCAGTACTTC CASSLVSGETQYF
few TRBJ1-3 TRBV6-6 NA TGTGCCAGCAGGGGCCACGCAGGAAACACCATATATTTT CASRGHAGNTIYF